A selection of T cell receptor beta chains follows, all from one sample in a study of CD8 T cells in Susac syndrome. TCRdb reprocessed the immunoSEQ multiplex PCR reads with MiXCR, giving one entry per CDR3 protein. Of around 140,000 distinct CDR3 sequences in the sample, approximately 95% were seen once. Sequenced input: CD4+ T cells from PBMCs. The receptor set was obtained from a human donor with Susac syndrome. Each CDR3 is given with its conserved first and last residue. D genes are given only for firm matches. Not all rows give a size; the values are once, few, many and, for expanded clones, a class.

cdr3_nt,cdr3_aa,clone_size,d_call,j_call,v_call
TGTGCCAGCAGTCTTCCCCTAACTAGCGGGAGCTATACGCAGTATTTT,CASSLPLTSGSYTQYF,NA,TRBD2,TRBJ2-3,TRBV12-3/TRBV12-4
TGTGCCAGCAGCTTGGCCAACGGTAAAGATGAGCAGTTCTTC,CASSLANGKDEQFF,NA,NA,TRBJ2-1,TRBV5-4
TGTGCCAGCAGCCAGAACAGGGTAAACACTGAAGCTTTCTTT,CASSQNRVNTEAFF,once,NA,TRBJ1-1,TRBV3-1
TGTGCCAGCAGCTTAAGTATGGCTAGCGGGGGAGTCAATGAGCAGTTCTTC,CASSLSMASGGVNEQFF,once,TRBD2,TRBJ2-1,TRBV7-9
TGTGCCAGTAGTAGGATGAGCAGGGGCAATCAGCCCCAGCATTTT,CASSRMSRGNQPQHF,NA,NA,TRBJ1-5,TRBV19
TGTGCCAGCAGTTTTTATCCGAACACTGAAGCTTTCTTT,CASSFYPNTEAFF,NA,NA,TRBJ1-1,TRBV28
TGTGCTAGTGGTCAAAGAGGGAGCACTGAAGCTTTCTTT,CASGQRGSTEAFF,NA,NA,TRBJ1-1,TRBV12-5
TGTGCCAGCTCACCTCAGACGGGATACACAGATACGCAGTATTTT,CASSPQTGYTDTQYF,NA,NA,TRBJ2-3,TRBV18
TGTGCCTGGACGAAGGACACTGAAGCTTTCTTT,CAWTKDTEAFF,NA,NA,TRBJ1-1,TRBV30
TGTGCCAGCAGTTTTGGGGGGGGTAGGGAGACCCAGTACTTC,CASSFGGGRETQYF,NA,TRBD2,TRBJ2-5,TRBV28
TGTGCCAGCAGCGTAGCCGCGGACTCCACAGATACGCAGTATTTT,CASSVAADSTDTQYF,NA,NA,TRBJ2-3,TRBV9
TGTGCCAGCTCACCCCCTAGCGGGGTATACAATGAGCAGTTCTTC,CASSPPSGVYNEQFF,once,TRBD2,TRBJ2-1,TRBV18
TGCAGTGCTAGTCGTAGGTCCGGGACCGTGAATGAAAAACTGTTTTTT,CSASRRSGTVNEKLFF,once,NA,TRBJ1-4,TRBV20-1
TGTGCCAGCAGCGTAGGACAGCGCCCAAACTATGGCTACACCTTC,CASSVGQRPNYGYTF,NA,NA,TRBJ1-2,TRBV9
TGTGCCACCCGACCGGACAGCGGGAACATTCAGTACTTC,CATRPDSGNIQYF,NA,NA,TRBJ2-4,TRBV2
TGTGCCAGCAGCCAGGAGGGCCGGTATGGCTACACCTTC,CASSQEGRYGYTF,few,NA,TRBJ1-2,TRBV3-1
TGTGCCAGTAGGGGCATGGGGGAGAGGTATAATTCACCCCTCCACTTT,CASRGMGERYNSPLHF,NA,NA,TRBJ1-6,TRBV19
TGCGGTATCGGACCAGGTGGCTACGAGCAGTACTTC,CGIGPGGYEQYF,NA,NA,TRBJ2-7,TRBV20-1
TGCGCCAGCAGCCAATCAAGGGGCAGGTACGAGCAGTACTTC,CASSQSRGRYEQYF,NA,NA,TRBJ2-7,TRBV4-1
TGTGCCAGCAGCCCGACTAAGGGCGAGCAGTACTTC,CASSPTKGEQYF,NA,NA,TRBJ2-7,TRBV7-8
TGTGCCAGCAGTTTGTCCCGGGGAGGGGAGACCCAGTACTTC,CASSLSRGGETQYF,NA,TRBD2,TRBJ2-5,TRBV28
TGTGCCTGGAGGACTAGCGGGAGTGCAGATACGCAGTATTTT,CAWRTSGSADTQYF,NA,TRBD2,TRBJ2-3,TRBV30
TGTGCCAGCAGCCCTATCCCGGGACTAGCGGTAATCAATGAGCAGTTCTTC,CASSPIPGLAVINEQFF,NA,TRBD2,TRBJ2-1,TRBV4-2
TGTGCCAGCAGCCCCCGGGACAGGGCCGGAGAGACCCAGTACTTC,CASSPRDRAGETQYF,NA,TRBD1,TRBJ2-5,TRBV5-4
TGTGCCAGCCGTGACAGGGAGTGGGAGACCCAGTACTTC,CASRDREWETQYF,NA,TRBD1,TRBJ2-5,TRBV6-6
TGCAGCGTTGACGGCACCAGGGACGAGCAGTACTTC,CSVDGTRDEQYF,NA,NA,TRBJ2-7,TRBV29-1
TGCAGTGCCGAAACACCTATCACCTCCTACGAGCAGTACTTC,CSAETPITSYEQYF,NA,NA,TRBJ2-7,TRBV20-1
TGCGCCAGCACCCCTCTTTGCCTAGCGGGGGTGAGGGCGACCCAGTACTTC,CASTPLCLAGVRATQYF,NA,TRBD2,TRBJ2-5,TRBV23-1
TGTGCCAGCAGCCGCCGGGAGGCTGGGGCCAACGTCCTGACTTTC,CASSRREAGANVLTF,NA,TRBD2,TRBJ2-6,TRBV3-1
TGTGCCAGCAGCGTAGAGTTAGGGGGGGCGCTTACCGGGGAGCTGTTTTTT,CASSVELGGALTGELFF,NA,NA,TRBJ2-2,TRBV9